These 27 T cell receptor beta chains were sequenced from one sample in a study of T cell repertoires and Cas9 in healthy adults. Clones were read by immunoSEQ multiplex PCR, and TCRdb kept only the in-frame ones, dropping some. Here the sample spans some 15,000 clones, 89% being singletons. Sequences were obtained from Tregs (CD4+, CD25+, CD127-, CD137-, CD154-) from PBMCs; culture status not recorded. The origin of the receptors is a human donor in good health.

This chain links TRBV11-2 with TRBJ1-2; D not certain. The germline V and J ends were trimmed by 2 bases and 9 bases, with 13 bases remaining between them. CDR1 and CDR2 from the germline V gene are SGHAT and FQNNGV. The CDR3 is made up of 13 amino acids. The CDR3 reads CASSLIAGVSYTF. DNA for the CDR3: TGTGCCAGCAGCTTAATTGCTGGGGTTAGCTACACCTTC.

CDR3 in amino acids: CASSLTGLKNEQFF. The CDR3 DNA is TGTGCCAGCAGTTTAACTGGATTAAAGAATGAGCAGTTCTTC. The chain links TRBV28 to TRBJ2-1; D is unclear. This CDR3 contains 14 residues. Trimming stripped 2 bases from V and 7 bases from J, with 12 bases between. The germline V gene has CDR1 MDHEN and CDR2 SYDVKM.

CDR3 sequence (DNA): TGTGCCAGCAGTTTTGTAGAAGGCTCTAGAAAGACCTATGGCTACACCTTC. As protein: CASSFVEGSRKTYGYTF. The chain combines TRBV6-8 with TRBJ1-2; D is uncertain. This CDR3 is 17 amino acids long. The V end was cut by 4 bases, the J end by 4 bases, with 22 bases between. Germline CDR1 is MNHGY and CDR2 is SAAAGT.

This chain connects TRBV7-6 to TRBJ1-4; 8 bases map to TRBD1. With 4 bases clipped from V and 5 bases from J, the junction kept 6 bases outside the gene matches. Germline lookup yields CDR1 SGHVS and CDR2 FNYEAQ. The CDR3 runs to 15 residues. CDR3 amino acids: CASSSQGAGNEKLFF. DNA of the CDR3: TGTGCCAGCAGCTCTCAGGGGGCAGGGAATGAAAAACTGTTTTTT.

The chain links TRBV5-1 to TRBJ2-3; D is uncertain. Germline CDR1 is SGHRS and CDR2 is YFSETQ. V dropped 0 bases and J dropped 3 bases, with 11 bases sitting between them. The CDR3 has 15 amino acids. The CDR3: CASSLEAGGTDTQYF. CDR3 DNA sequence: TGCGCCAGCAGCTTGGAAGCAGGCGGTACAGATACGCAGTATTTT.

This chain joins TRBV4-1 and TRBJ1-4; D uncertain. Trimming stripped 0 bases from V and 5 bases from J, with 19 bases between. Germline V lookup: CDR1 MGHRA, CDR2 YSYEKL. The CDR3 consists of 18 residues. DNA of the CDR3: TGCGCCAGCAGCCAAGATGTCCCAAACTCTCTAAAAAATGAAAAACTGTTTTTT. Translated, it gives CASSQDVPNSLKNEKLFF.

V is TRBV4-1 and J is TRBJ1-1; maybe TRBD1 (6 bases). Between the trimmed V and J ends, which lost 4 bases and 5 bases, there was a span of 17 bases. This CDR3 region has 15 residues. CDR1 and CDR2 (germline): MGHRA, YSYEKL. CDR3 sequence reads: CASSPDPGRGTEAFF. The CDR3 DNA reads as TGCGCCAGCAGCCCCGACCCCGGCAGGGGAACTGAAGCTTTCTTT.

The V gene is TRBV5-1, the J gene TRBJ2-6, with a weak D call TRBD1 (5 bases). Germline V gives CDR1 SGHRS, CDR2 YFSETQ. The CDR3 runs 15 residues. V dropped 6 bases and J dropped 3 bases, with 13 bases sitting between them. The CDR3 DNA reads TGCGCCAGCACTATCAGGGCCCTTGGGGCCAACGTCCTGACTTTC. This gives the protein CASTIRALGANVLTF.

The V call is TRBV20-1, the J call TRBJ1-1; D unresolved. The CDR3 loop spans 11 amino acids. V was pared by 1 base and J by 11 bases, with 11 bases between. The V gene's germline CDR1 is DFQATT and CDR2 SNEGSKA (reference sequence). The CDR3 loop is CSARVPPRAFF. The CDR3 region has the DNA TGCAGTGCTAGAGTCCCTCCAAGGGCTTTCTTT.

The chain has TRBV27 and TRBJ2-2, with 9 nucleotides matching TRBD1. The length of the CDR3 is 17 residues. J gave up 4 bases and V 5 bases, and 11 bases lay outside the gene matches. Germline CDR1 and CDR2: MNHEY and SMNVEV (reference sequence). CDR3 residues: CASSKGQGRFGTGELFF. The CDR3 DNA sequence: TGTGCCAGCAGTAAGGGACAGGGTAGATTCGGCACCGGGGAGCTGTTTTTT.

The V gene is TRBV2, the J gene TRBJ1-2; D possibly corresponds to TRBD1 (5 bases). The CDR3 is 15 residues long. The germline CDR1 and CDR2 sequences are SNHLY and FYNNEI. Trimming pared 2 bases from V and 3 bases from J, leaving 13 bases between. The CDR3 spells CASSESGGMDYGYTF. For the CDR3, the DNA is TGTGCCAGCAGTGAATCGGGGGGGATGGACTATGGCTACACCTTC.

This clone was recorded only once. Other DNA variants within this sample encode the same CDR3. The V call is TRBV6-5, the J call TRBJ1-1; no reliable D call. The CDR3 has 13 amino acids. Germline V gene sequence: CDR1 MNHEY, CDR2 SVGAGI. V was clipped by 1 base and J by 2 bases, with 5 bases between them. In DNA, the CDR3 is TGTGCCAGCAGTTACTTTGACAACACTGAAGCTTTCTTT. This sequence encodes CASSYFDNTEAFF.

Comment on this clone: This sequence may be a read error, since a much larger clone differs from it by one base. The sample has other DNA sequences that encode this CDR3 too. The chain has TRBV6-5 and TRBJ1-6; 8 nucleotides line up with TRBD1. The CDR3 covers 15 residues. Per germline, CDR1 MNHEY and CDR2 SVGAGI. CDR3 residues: CASSFSRGLGSPLHF. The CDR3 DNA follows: TGTGCCAGCAGTTTCTCCAGGGGGCTCGGTTCACCCCTCCACTTC.

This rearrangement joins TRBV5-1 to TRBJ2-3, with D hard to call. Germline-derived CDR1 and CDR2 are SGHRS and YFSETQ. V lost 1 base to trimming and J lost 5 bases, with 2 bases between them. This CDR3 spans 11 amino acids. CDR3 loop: CASSLKDTQYF. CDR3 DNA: TGCGCCAGCAGCTTGAAAGATACGCAGTATTTT.

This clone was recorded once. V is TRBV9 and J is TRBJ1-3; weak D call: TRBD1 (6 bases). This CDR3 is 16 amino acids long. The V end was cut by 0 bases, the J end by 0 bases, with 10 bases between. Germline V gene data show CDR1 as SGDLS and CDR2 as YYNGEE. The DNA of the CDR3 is TGTGCCAGCAGCGTAGGGGGGGCACCCTCTGGAAACACCATATATTTT. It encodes CASSVGGAPSGNTIYF.

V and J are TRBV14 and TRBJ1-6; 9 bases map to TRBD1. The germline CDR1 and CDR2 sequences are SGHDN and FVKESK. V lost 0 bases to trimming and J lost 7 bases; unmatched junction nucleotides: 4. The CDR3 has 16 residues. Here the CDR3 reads CASSQEGTGKNSPLHF. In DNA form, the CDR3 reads TGTGCCAGCAGCCAAGAGGGGACAGGGAAAAATTCACCCCTCCACTTT.

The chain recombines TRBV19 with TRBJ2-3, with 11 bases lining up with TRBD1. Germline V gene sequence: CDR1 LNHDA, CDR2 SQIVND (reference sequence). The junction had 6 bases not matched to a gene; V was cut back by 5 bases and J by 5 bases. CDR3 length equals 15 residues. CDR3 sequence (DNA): TGTGCCAGTAGTCTCGGACAGGGGGCCGGAGATACGCAGTATTTT. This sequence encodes CASSLGQGAGDTQYF.

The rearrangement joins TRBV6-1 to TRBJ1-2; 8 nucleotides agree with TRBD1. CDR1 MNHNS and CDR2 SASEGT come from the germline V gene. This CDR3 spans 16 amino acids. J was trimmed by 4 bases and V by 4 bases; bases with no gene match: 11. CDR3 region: CASSVAAGGAIYGYTF. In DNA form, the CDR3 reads TGTGCCAGCAGTGTAGCTGCAGGGGGCGCAATCTATGGCTACACCTTC.

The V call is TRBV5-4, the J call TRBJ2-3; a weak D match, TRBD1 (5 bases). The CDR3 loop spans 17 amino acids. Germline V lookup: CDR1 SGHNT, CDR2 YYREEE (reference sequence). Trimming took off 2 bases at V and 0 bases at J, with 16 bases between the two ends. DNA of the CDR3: TGTGCCAGCAGCTTAAGACAGATTAGAACTAGCACAGATACGCAGTATTTT. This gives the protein CASSLRQIRTSTDTQYF.

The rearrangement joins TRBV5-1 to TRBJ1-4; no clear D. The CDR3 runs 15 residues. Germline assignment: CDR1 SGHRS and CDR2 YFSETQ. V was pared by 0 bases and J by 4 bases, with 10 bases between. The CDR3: CASSLAGVVNEKLFF. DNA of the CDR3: TGCGCCAGCAGCTTGGCCGGGGTGGTTAATGAAAAACTGTTTTTT.

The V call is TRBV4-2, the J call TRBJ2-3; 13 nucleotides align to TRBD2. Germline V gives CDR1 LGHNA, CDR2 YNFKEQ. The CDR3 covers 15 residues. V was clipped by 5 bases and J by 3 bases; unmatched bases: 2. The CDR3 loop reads CASSLGLAGTDTQYF. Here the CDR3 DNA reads TGTGCCAGCAGCTTGGGACTAGCGGGGACAGATACGCAGTATTTT.

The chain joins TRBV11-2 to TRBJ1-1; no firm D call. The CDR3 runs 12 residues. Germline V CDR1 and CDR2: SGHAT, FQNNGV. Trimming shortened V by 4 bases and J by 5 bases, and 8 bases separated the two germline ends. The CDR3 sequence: CASSSVGTEAFF. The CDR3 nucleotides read TGTGCCAGCAGCTCAGTGGGGACTGAAGCTTTCTTT.

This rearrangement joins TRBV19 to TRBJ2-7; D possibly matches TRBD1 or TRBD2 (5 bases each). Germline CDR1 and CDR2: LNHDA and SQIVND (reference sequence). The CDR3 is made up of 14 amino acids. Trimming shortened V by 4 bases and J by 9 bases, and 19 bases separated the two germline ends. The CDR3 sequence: CASSTRRGDGVQYF. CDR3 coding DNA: TGTGCCAGTAGTACCCGAAGAGGGGACGGTGTGCAGTACTTC. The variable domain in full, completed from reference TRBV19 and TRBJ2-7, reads DGGITQSPKYLFRKEGQNVTLSCEQNLNHDAMYWYRQDPGQGLRLIYYSQIVNDFQKGDIAEGYSVSREKKESFPLTVTSAQKNPTAFYLCASSTRRGDGVQYFGPGTRLTVT.

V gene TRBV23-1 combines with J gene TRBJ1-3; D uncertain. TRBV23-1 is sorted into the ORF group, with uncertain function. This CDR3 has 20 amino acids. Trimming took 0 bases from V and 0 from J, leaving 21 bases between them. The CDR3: CASSQSPGVRFRSSGNTIYF. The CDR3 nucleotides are TGCGCCAGCAGTCAATCTCCCGGCGTGAGATTTCGAAGCTCTGGAAACACCATATATTTT.

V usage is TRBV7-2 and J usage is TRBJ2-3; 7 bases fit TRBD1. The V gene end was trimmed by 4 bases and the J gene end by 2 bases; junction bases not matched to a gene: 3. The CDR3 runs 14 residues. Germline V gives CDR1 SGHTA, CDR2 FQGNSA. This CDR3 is CASSWGQFTDTQYF. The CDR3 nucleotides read TGTGCCAGCAGCTGGGGACAGTTCACAGATACGCAGTATTTT.

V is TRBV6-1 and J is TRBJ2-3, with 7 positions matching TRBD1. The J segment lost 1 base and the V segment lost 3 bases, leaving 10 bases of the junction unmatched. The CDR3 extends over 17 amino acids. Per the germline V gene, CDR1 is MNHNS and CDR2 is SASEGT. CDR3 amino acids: CASSDRRGPLRTDTQYF. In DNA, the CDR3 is TGTGCCAGCAGTGACCGTAGGGGGCCTCTACGCACAGATACGCAGTATTTT.

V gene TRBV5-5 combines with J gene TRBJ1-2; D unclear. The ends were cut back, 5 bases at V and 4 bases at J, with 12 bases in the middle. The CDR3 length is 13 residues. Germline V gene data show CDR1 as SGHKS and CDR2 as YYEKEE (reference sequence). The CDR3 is CASRPGLLYGYTF. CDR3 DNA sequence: TGTGCCAGCAGACCGGGTCTCCTCTATGGCTACACCTTC.